Listed below are T cell receptor beta chains from one sample, sequenced in a study of PD-1 blockade in classical Hodgkin lymphoma. The repertoire was sequenced with immunoSEQ multiplex PCR; TCRdb's copy has only in-frame clones and lacks some. The sample holds approximately 28,000 clones; about 74% are singletons and the top ten take less than 3%. The source was CD4+ T cells from blood, collected at baseline. The receptors were gathered from a human donor with classical Hodgkin lymphoma. The CDR3 runs from the conserved cysteine through the conserved F or W. A D gene is named only where the DNA matches it firmly. Expanded clones are given a class, and other clones once, few, many or no size at all.

>TRBJ1-1|TRBV6-5|TRBD1|once
TGTGCCAGCAGATTGACAGGGCCCACTGAAGCTTTCTTT
CASRLTGPTEAFF
>TRBJ2-7|TRBV7-2|-|-
TGTGCCAGCAGCACCCGGGCCCCATCCTACGAGCAGTACTTC
CASSTRAPSYEQYF
>TRBJ1-2|TRBV7-9|-|-
TGTGCCAGCAGCTTGGCTTCGGACGGAGCCGGGACCTACACCTTC
CASSLASDGAGTYTF
>TRBJ2-6|TRBV28|-|-
TGTGCCAGCAGTTTATGGACCCTAGCCTCTGGGGCCAACGTCCTGACTTTC
CASSLWTLASGANVLTF
>TRBJ2-4|TRBV2|-|few
TGTGCCAGCTCAGACGGGGGCGGCAACATTCAGTACTTC
CASSDGGGNIQYF
>TRBJ2-3|TRBV6-1|TRBD2|-
TGTGCCAGCAGTGAATGGAGCGGGGGGCGCACAGATACGCAGTATTTT
CASSEWSGGRTDTQYF
>TRBJ2-3|TRBV27|-|few
TGTGCCAGCAGTTTTTCAGGGCAGGCCCTTGAGGCGCAGTATTTT
CASSFSGQALEAQYF
>TRBJ2-7|TRBV5-1|TRBD1|-
TGCGCCAGCAGCTTGGGGGACAGGGATTTATACGAGCAGTACTTC
CASSLGDRDLYEQYF
>TRBJ2-2|TRBV19|-|-
TGTGCCAGTAGTATGTGGCGGGGTGAGGACACCGGGGAGCTGTTTTTT
CASSMWRGEDTGELFF
>TRBJ2-7|TRBV15|-|-
TGTGCCACCAGCGTCGTGGGTTACGAGCAGTACTTC
CATSVVGYEQYF
>TRBJ2-7|TRBV6-5|-|-
TGTGCCAGCAGTAGGGACCAGAGCTACGAGCAGTACTTC
CASSRDQSYEQYF
>TRBJ1-2|TRBV7-9|-|-
TGTGCCAGCAGCTTAGGTCGACTAAGGGGGGATGGCTACACCTTC
CASSLGRLRGDGYTF
>TRBJ1-6|TRBV30|-|-
TGTGCCTGGCGGGACGGTGGTGGCTCACCCCTCCACTTT
CAWRDGGGSPLHF
>TRBJ1-1|TRBV7-5|-|-
TGTGTCAGAAGCTTAGCCACCAGACCCAATACGGACACTGAAGCTTTCTTT
CVRSLATRPNTDTEAFF
>TRBJ1-4|TRBV6-6|-|-
TGTGCCAGCAGCCCCCTGTACACCAATGAAAAACTGTTTTTT
CASSPLYTNEKLFF